This is a list of T cell receptor beta chains from one sample in a study of response to subunit inactivated influenza vaccine. TCRdb recomputed calls from the RT-PCR reads with MiXCR, one row per CDR3 protein. The table records approximately 170,000 distinct CDR3 sequences, approximately 12% of them present only once. The sample was also linked to a second study, of T cells expressing NK-cell markers.

The starting material was CD8+ T cells sorted from PBMCs, obtained about 12 days after vaccination. The receptors originated from a man aged 50-60 years who received an inactivated influenza vaccine. Each CDR3 is given with its conserved first and last residue. D genes are given only for firm matches. Clone size is given for some rows only: seen once, a few or many times, or a class if the clone is expanded.

TRBJ1-5	few	TRBV6-5	.	CASSYSWDSNQPQHF	TGTGCCAGCAGTTACTCGTGGGACAGCAATCAGCCCCAGCATTTT
TRBJ1-5	many	TRBV2	.	CASRQQGAQPQHF	TGTGCCAGCAGACAACAGGGTGCTCAGCCCCAGCATTTT
TRBJ2-7	many	TRBV6-2/TRBV6-3	.	CASSYSSYEQYF	TGTGCCAGCAGCTATAGCTCCTACGAGCAGTACTTC
TRBJ2-1	few	TRBV6-2/TRBV6-3	.	CASSASWGEQFF	TGTGCCAGCAGTGCCTCATGGGGTGAGCAGTTCTTC
TRBJ2-7	.	TRBV3-1	TRBD2	CASSQGLAATYEQYF	TGTGCCAGCAGCCAAGGACTAGCGGCAACCTACGAGCAGTACTTC
TRBJ2-1	.	TRBV9	TRBD2	CASSPPTSGSNEQFF	TGTGCCAGCAGCCCTCCGACTAGCGGGAGCAATGAGCAGTTCTTC
TRBJ2-7	few	TRBV7-9	.	CASSSPLRPYEQYF	TGTGCCAGCAGCTCACCTCTAAGACCGTACGAGCAGTACTTC
TRBJ2-6	few	TRBV29-1	.	CSARTGTENFGANVLTF	TGCAGCGCGAGAACCGGGACGGAAAACTTTGGGGCCAACGTCCTGACTTTC
TRBJ2-7	.	TRBV7-9	.	CASSLADTAIDYEQYF	TGTGCCAGCAGCTTAGCGGATACAGCCATAGATTACGAGCAGTACTTC
TRBJ2-3	.	TRBV12-3/TRBV12-4	.	CASRGVDTQYF	TGTGCCAGCAGAGGCGTTGATACGCAGTATTTT
TRBJ2-7	.	TRBV5-1	TRBD2	CASSLGSGSSRSEQYF	TGCGCCAGCAGCTTGGGGAGCGGGAGTTCGCGTTCCGAGCAGTACTTC
TRBJ2-7	.	TRBV10-3	.	CAISAPGSYEQYF	TGTGCCATCAGTGCCCCAGGTTCCTACGAGCAGTACTTC
TRBJ1-5	.	TRBV15	.	CATSRGGNQPQHF	TGTGCCACCAGCAGAGGGGGGAATCAGCCCCAGCATTTT
TRBJ2-1	.	TRBV7-6	.	CASSSGRSFSYNEQFF	TGTGCCAGCAGCTCTGGCCGGAGCTTCTCCTACAATGAGCAGTTCTTC
TRBJ1-1	few	TRBV5-1	.	CASSLEAQAAEAFF	TGCGCCAGCAGCTTGGAGGCCCAAGCAGCTGAAGCTTTCTTT
TRBJ1-2	.	TRBV7-8	TRBD1	CASNKPGQGLYGYTF	TGTGCCAGCAACAAACCGGGACAGGGGCTCTATGGCTACACCTTC
TRBJ1-5	.	TRBV27	.	CASSYVGGENQPQHF	TGTGCCAGCAGTTATGTGGGGGGGGAAAATCAGCCCCAGCATTTT
TRBJ1-6	.	TRBV15	TRBD1	CATSSHPQGEENSPLHF	TGTGCCACCAGCAGTCATCCCCAGGGGGAGGAAAATTCACCCCTCCACTTT
TRBJ2-6	.	TRBV6-4	.	CASSGGGPGANVLTF	TGTGCCAGCAGTGGGGGCGGGCCCGGGGCCAACGTCCTGACTTTC
TRBJ2-1	few	TRBV24-1	TRBD2	CATSDLSGGPRNEQFF	TGTGCCACCAGTGACCTAAGCGGGGGGCCCCGAAATGAGCAGTTCTTC
TRBJ2-7	few	TRBV4-3	TRBD1	CASSLLPSGTGEGEQYF	TGCGCCAGCAGCCTCCTTCCCTCCGGGACAGGTGAAGGCGAGCAGTACTTC
TRBJ2-7	few	TRBV4-3	.	CASSQEPLGPYEQYF	TGCGCCAGCAGCCAAGAACCCCTGGGGCCCTACGAGCAGTACTTC
TRBJ2-7	few	TRBV2	TRBD2	CASSVGPSGGLSYEQYF	TGTGCCAGCAGTGTGGGCCCCAGCGGGGGGTTATCCTACGAGCAGTACTTC
TRBJ2-7	.	TRBV4-3	.	CASSLGEGVGYEQYF	TGCGCCAGCAGCCTAGGGGAAGGGGTAGGCTACGAGCAGTACTTC
TRBJ2-3	.	TRBV4-1	.	CASSQDNFGAGDTQYF	.
TRBJ1-1	few	TRBV9	TRBD1	CASSESGGVMDTEAFF	TGTGCCAGCAGCGAGTCAGGGGGGGTGATGGACACTGAAGCTTTCTTT
TRBJ1-4	.	TRBV12-3/TRBV12-4	.	CASSPTVGEKLFF	TGTGCCAGCAGCCCGACAGTGGGGGAAAAACTGTTTTTT
TRBJ1-1	.	TRBV4-3	.	CASRRAAHTEAFF	TGCGCCAGCCGGAGGGCAGCTCACACTGAAGCTTTCTTT
TRBJ2-3	.	TRBV9	TRBD2	CASSVAGGVAGGDTQYF	TGTGCCAGCAGCGTAGCTGGGGGTGTGGCGGGGGGGGATACGCAGTATTTT
TRBJ2-1	.	TRBV9	.	CASSQSRGHHEQFF	TGTGCCAGCAGCCAGAGTCGCGGACACCATGAGCAGTTCTTC
TRBJ2-3	many	TRBV29-1	.	CSVEKGATDTQYF	TGCAGCGTTGAGAAGGGCGCCACAGATACGCAGTATTTT
TRBJ2-7	few	TRBV6-1	TRBD2	CASSAGTSAAYEQYF	TGTGCCAGCAGTGCCGGGACTAGCGCAGCCTACGAGCAGTACTTC
TRBJ2-1	.	TRBV6-6	.	CASSAIRVEQFF	TGTGCCAGCAGTGCTATTAGGGTGGAGCAGTTCTTC
TRBJ1-5	few	TRBV7-3	.	CASSLTPVGTGGNQPQHF	TGTGCCAGCAGCTTAACGCCGGTGGGGACCGGGGGCAATCAGCCCCAGCATTTT
TRBJ2-5	few	TRBV2	.	CASSEDTWSRETQYF	TGTGCCAGCAGTGAGGACACGTGGTCTAGAGAGACCCAGTACTTC
TRBJ2-7	few	TRBV2	.	CANRDPGSSYEQYF	TGTGCCAACCGAGACCCGGGGAGCTCCTACGAGCAGTACTTC
TRBJ2-7	many	TRBV12-3/TRBV12-4	.	CASSFGYEQYF	TGTGCCAGCAGTTTTGGATACGAGCAGTACTTC
TRBJ2-7	many	TRBV5-5	TRBD1	CASAPGTGDFGEQYF	TGTGCCAGTGCCCCCGGGACAGGGGATTTCGGCGAGCAGTACTTC
TRBJ2-3	few	TRBV7-2	.	CASSFETGTDTQYF	TGTGCCAGCAGCTTCGAGACAGGCACAGATACGCAGTATTTT
TRBJ2-7	.	TRBV12-3/TRBV12-4	TRBD1	CASSFLTGGSEQYF	TGTGCCAGCAGTTTTTTGACAGGGGGTTCCGAGCAGTACTTC
TRBJ1-1	.	TRBV4-1	.	CASSSQRDEAFF	TGCGCCAGCAGCTCGCAGAGAGATGAAGCTTTCTTT
TRBJ1-5	.	TRBV19	.	CASSIWLANQPQHF	TGTGCCAGTAGTATTTGGCTGGCCAATCAGCCCCAGCATTTT
TRBJ2-3	.	TRBV12-3/TRBV12-4	.	CASSLHQGPATDTQYF	TGTGCCAGCAGTTTACACCAGGGGCCAGCCACAGATACGCAGTATTTT
TRBJ2-1	.	TRBV29-1	TRBD2	CSVGGSSYNEQFF	TGCAGCGTGGGCGGGAGCTCCTACAATGAGCAGTTCTTC
TRBJ1-5	.	TRBV18	.	CASSPGEVEQPQHF	TGTGCCAGCTCCCCCGGGGAGGTGGAGCAGCCCCAGCATTTT
TRBJ1-1	.	TRBV12-3/TRBV12-4	.	CASSLALVAEAFF	TGTGCCAGCAGTTTAGCGCTGGTCGCCGAAGCTTTCTTT
TRBJ2-1	.	TRBV28	TRBD2	CASRTSGSSYEQFF	TGTGCCAGCCGGACTAGCGGGAGTTCGTATGAGCAGTTCTTC
TRBJ1-2	few	TRBV20-1	.	CSASIRQNYGYTF	TGCAGTGCTAGTATTCGCCAAAACTATGGCTACACCTTC
TRBJ2-2	few	TRBV4-3	.	CASSQDRLTGSFTGELFF	TGCGCCAGCAGCCAAGACCGGTTGACAGGTTCTTTCACCGGGGAGCTGTTTTTT
TRBJ2-3	few	TRBV6-1	TRBD1	CASSRTGGASDTQYF	TGTGCCAGCAGTAGGACAGGGGGCGCATCCGATACGCAGTATTTT
TRBJ1-1	.	TRBV3-1	.	CASSPPKSTEAFF	TGTGCCAGCAGCCCCCCGAAGAGCACTGAAGCTTTCTTT